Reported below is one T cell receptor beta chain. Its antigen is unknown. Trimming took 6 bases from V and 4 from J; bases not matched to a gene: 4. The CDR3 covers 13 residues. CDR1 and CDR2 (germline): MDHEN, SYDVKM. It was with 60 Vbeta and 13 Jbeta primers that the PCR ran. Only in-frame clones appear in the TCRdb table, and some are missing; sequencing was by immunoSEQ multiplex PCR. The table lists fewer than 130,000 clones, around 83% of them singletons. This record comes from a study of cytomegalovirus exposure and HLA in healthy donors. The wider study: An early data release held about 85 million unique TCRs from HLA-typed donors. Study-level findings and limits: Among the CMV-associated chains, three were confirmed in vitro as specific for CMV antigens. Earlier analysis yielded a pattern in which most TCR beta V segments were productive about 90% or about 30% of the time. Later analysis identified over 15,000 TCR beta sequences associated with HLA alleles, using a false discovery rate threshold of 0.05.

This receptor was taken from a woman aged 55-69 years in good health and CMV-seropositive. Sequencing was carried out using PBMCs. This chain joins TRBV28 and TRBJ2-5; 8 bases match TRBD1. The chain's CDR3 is CASRPTGVETQYF. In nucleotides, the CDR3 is TGTGCCAGCAGGCCGACAGGGGTAGAGACCCAGTACTTC.